Listed here is a single TCR beta chain. Survey-level immunoSEQ sequencing profiled the TCR beta repertoire. Method: immunoSEQ multiplex PCR; TCRdb's copy keeps in-frame clones and lacks some. Among approximately 70,000 clones listed, just under 95% were seen once. The ends lost 3 bases at V and 4 bases at J; junction bases unmatched: 7. The CDR3 extends over 15 amino acids. CDR1 SGDLS and CDR2 YYNGEE come from the germline V gene. This TCR was recovered from a man between 40 and 49 years old with rheumatoid arthritis. The sequenced sample was PBMCs. V gene TRBV9 combines with J gene TRBJ1-3; 7 bases map to TRBD1. CDR3 loop: CASSGDSLSGNTIYF. For the CDR3, the DNA is TGTGCCAGCAGCGGGGACAGCCTTTCCGGAAACACCATATATTTT.